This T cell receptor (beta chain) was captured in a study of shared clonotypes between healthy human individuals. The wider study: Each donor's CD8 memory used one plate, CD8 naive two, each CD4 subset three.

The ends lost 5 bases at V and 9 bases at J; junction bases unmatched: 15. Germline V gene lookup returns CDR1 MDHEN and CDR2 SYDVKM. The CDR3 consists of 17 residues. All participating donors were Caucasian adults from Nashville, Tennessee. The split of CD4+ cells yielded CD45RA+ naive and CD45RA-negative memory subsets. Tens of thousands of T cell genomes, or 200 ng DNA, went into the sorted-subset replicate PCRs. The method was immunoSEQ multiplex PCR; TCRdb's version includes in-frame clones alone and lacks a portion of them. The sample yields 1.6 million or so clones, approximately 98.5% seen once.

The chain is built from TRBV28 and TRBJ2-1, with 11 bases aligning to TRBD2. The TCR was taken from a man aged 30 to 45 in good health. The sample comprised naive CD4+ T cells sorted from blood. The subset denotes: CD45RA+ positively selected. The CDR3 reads CASSPRLAGLEWSEQFF. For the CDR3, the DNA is TGTGCCAGCAGTCCCCGACTAGCGGGGCTCGAATGGAGTGAGCAGTTCTTC.